This T cell receptor (beta chain) is from a study of response to subunit inactivated influenza vaccine. This CDR3 has 16 amino acids. V shed 0 bases and J shed 3 bases, with 13 bases lying between them. Germline-derived CDR1 and CDR2 are SGHDT and YYEEEE. To note about this clonotype: Its target is not known.

TCRdb re-analysed the RT-PCR reads in MiXCR, keeping a single row per CDR3 protein. In the table there are 450,000 to 550,000 distinct CDR3 sequences, 25% of which are singletons. Study-wide results and limits: Each seasonal influenza vaccination recruits few new T cells, the authors suggested.

The receptor's source is a man in his fifties or sixties who received an inactivated influenza vaccine. The material sequenced was CD4+ T cells sorted from PBMCs, taken more than 4 days after vaccination. This chain links TRBV5-6 with TRBJ2-4; D may match TRBD1 or TRBD2 (6 bases each). The CDR3 DNA follows: TGTGCCAGCAGCTTGGCCGGGGGCGGTGGCAAAAACATTCAGTACTTC. This codes for CASSLAGGGGKNIQYF.